This T cell receptor beta chain was sequenced during a study of human T cells and chemical hapten exposure. The V and J ends lost 5 bases and 5 bases respectively, with 20 bases between them. The CDR3 runs to 16 residues. The germline V gene has CDR1 SEHNR and CDR2 FQNEAQ (reference sequence). Authors' data handling: A typical sample had 95,638 TCRs, with about 23,224 to 700,000 overall. TCRdb re-derived calls from the RACE reads in MiXCR, one entry per CDR3 protein. The V and J calls shown here were made by TCRdb, not taken from the authors' results. This repertoire shows 90,000 to 110,000 distinct CDR3 sequences, less than 40% found once; its top ten account for 2.5% to 3%. Sample time point: patch test 3, about 24 weeks after DPC sensitization. Treatment specified: therapeutic diphenylcyclopropenone sensitization with weekly scalp DPC. Total RNA was extracted from unfractionated whole blood. This clonotype was found many times.

The sample in question was whole blood, obtained in connection with sensitization to the hapten diphenylcyclopropenone (DPC). This receptor was taken from a man between 35 and 55 years old with alopecia areata. Some clones in this sample may be carry-over from other donors' samples. The chain employs TRBV7-9 and TRBJ2-3, with D hard to call. The CDR3 DNA is TGTGCCAGCAGCCTCATGTCTAGTGCGCGTGGAGATACGCAGTATTTT. Translated, it gives CASSLMSSARGDTQYF.